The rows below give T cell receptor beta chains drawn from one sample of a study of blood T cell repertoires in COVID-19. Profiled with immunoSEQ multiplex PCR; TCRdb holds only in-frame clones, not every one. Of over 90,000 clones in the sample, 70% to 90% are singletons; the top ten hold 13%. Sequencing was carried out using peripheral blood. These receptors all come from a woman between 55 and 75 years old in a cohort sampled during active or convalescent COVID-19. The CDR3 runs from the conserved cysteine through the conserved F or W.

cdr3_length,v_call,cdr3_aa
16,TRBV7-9,CASSLAIGGGSYEQYF
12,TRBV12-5,CASGPDSQPQHF
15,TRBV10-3,CAISERNRGDSPLHF
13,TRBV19,CASSRGTPYEQYF
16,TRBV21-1,CASSKGCLGAQNEQYF
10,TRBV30,CAWKEGSYTF
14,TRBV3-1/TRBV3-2,CASSQGGRGNTIYF
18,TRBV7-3,CASSPGLLVGLLHSPLHF
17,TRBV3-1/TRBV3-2,CASSQRLGGTYNSPLHF
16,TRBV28,CASSLAYRDTNTEAFF
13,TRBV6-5,CASSGILNPEAFF
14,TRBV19,CASSISTRVGELFF
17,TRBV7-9,CASSFVGQGGDTGELFF
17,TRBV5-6,CASSLGLAGGLTDTQYF
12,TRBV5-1,CASRGSGDEQFF
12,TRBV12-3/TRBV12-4,CASSRGTDTQYF
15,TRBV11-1,CASSSTGGPAYGYTF
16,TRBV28,CASSPPQGQGKYEQYF